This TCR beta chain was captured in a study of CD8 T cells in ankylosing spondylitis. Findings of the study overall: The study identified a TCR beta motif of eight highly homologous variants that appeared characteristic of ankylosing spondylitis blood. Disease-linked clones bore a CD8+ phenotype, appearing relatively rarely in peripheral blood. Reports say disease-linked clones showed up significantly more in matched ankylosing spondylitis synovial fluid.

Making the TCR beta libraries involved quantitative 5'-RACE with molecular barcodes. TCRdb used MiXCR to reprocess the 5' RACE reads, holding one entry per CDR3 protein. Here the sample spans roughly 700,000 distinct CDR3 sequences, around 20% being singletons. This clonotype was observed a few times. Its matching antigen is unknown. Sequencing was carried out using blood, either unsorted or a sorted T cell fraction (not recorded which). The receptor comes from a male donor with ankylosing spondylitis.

CDR3 loop: CSVLRGGANTEAFF. CDR3 DNA sequence: TGCAGCGTCCTCCGCGGGGGGGCGAACACTGAAGCTTTCTTT. This chain connects TRBV29-1 to TRBJ1-1; a possible D gene is TRBD1 (6 bases). Deletions cut 6 bases from V and 1 base from J, with 15 bases between. Germline CDR1 and CDR2: SQVTM and ANQGSEA. The CDR3 contains 14 residues.